This TCR beta chain was sequenced during a study of T-cell reconstitution after alpha-beta-depleted transplantation in children (dated by TCRdb to 2015 to 2016). With regard to the full study: The study quantitatively tracked T-cell immune reconstitution after TCRalphabeta/CD19-depleted allogeneic hematopoietic cell transplantation in children using TCR repertoire profiling.

In regard to this clonotype: Its antigen specificity is not known. There are no base qualities to consult, and no much larger clone falls within one base.

Libraries were constructed by PCR. The listed sequencing device is Illumina HiSeq 2500. Molecular barcoding was employed in the preparation of TCR libraries, with unique molecular identifiers being used to normalize TCRbeta repertoire quantification. TCRdb redid the processing of the public reads, applying fastp at Q25 and MiXCR, and retained in-frame beta chains. Each CDR3 protein appears once, grouped with its most common genes and DNA. The sample has about 610,000 distinct CDR3 sequences on record, under 12% of them singletons. 3.5% to 5% of the sample lies in the top ten. From a lookup of the germline V gene, CDR1 and CDR2 are ENHRY and SYGVKD. V is pruned by 2 bases and J by 5 bases, leaving 12 bases of the junction without a gene match. Including cysteine and phenylalanine, the CDR3 has 18 amino acids. Of the read, only the CDR3 DNA is kept; its 54 bases are in frame from base 1.

The sequences come from PBMCs from the stem cell graft donor, collected from the stem cell graft. This clonotype was obtained from a human donor who donated a stem cell graft to a child with acute myeloid leukemia. The sequence links TRBV10-3 to TRBJ2-3; 11 of the junction bases match TRBD2. The sequenced DNA is TGTGCCATCAGTGAGCCGGGGACTAGCGGACTTATGGTAGATACGCAGTATTTT. It translates to CAISEPGTSGLMVDTQYF.